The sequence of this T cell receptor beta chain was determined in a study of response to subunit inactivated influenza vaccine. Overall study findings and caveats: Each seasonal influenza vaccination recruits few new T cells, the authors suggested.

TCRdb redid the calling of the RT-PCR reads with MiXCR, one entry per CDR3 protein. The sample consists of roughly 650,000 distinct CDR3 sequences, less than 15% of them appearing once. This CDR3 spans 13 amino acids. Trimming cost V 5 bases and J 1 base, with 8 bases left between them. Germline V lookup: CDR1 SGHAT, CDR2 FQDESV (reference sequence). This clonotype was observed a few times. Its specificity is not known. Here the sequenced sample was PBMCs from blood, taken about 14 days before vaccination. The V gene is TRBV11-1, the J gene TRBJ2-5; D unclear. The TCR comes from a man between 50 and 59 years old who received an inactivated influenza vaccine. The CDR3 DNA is TGTGCCAGCAGCCGTTCCCCCCAAGAGACCCAGTACTTC. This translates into CASSRSPQETQYF.